This T cell receptor beta chain was documented in a study of T cell repertoires in cytomegalovirus infection. TCRdb independently ran MiXCR on the reads; one entry per CDR3 protein. The sample records hundreds of thousands of distinct CDR3 sequences, about two fifths being singletons. There are a few counts of this clonotype. As yet, its antigen is unknown. Germline values: CDR1 SGHDT, CDR2 YYEEEE. This CDR3 contains 16 residues. Trimming took off 4 bases at V and 6 bases at J, with 22 bases between the two ends. The receptor was derived from a human donor in good health (CMV status not recorded). Some clones in this sample may be carry-over from other donors' samples. The rearrangement uses TRBV5-6 and TRBJ1-1, with a tentative D call TRBD1 (6 bases). Sequences were derived from cultured PBMCs, sampled from culture after CMV antigen stimulation. The CDR3 DNA reads TGTGCCAGCAGCCTGCTAGGGGGTTTGGGTTTCGCTGAAGCTTTCTTT. The encoded protein is CASSLLGGLGFAEAFF.